These T cell receptor beta chains were read from a single sample in a study of siplizumab effects on memory and regulatory T cells. Assay used: immunoSEQ multiplex PCR; TCRdb lists only in-frame clones, some missing. The data contain fewer than 100,000 clones, 95% of them seen just once; the ten biggest clones take up around 18%. Sequences were obtained from CD8+ T cells sorted from blood. These receptors came from a human donor in good health. Both conserved end residues are part of each CDR3. The D gene is left open where the match is weak. Clone size appears in some rows only: once, few, many, or a class for an expanded clone.

V	D	J	size	DNA	CDR3
TRBV27	-	TRBJ2-7	-	TGTGCCAGCAGTCCCGGAGCGTCCCCCTACGAGCAGTACTTC	CASSPGASPYEQYF
TRBV5-6	TRBD2	TRBJ2-3	-	TGTGCCAGCAGCTTGCCTGGGAGGGCGACAGATACGCAGTATTTT	CASSLPGRATDTQYF
TRBV27	TRBD1	TRBJ2-1	-	TGTGCCAGCAGTAGTGACGGGACAGGATACAATGAGCAGTTCTTC	CASSSDGTGYNEQFF
TRBV5-3	TRBD2	TRBJ2-7	-	TGTGCCAGAAGCCCTACGCCGGGACTAGCGGGCTACGAGCAGTACTTC	CARSPTPGLAGYEQYF
TRBV10-2	-	TRBJ1-3	-	TGCGCCAGCAGTGAGGAAGTTAACTCTGGAAACACCATATATTTT	CASSEEVNSGNTIYF
TRBV29-1	-	TRBJ2-1	once	TGCAGCGTAGAGGGGCAGGGTAAAGAGAGTGAGCAGTTCTTC	CSVEGQGKESEQFF
TRBV27	TRBD1	TRBJ2-7	-	TGTGCCAGCAGGGACAGGGACCTCTACGAGCAGTACTTC	CASRDRDLYEQYF
TRBV2	TRBD2	TRBJ2-7	-	TGTGCCAGCAGTGACGGGGCGGGAGTCTCCTACGAGCAGTACTTC	CASSDGAGVSYEQYF
TRBV6-5	-	TRBJ2-7	-	TGTGCCAGCAGCAGCGGGCTAGCTGGCTACGAGCAGTACTTC	CASSSGLAGYEQYF
TRBV30	TRBD1	TRBJ1-1	-	TGTGCCTGGACAGGGGGGAACACTGAAGCTTTCTTT	CAWTGGNTEAFF
TRBV4-2	-	TRBJ2-7	few	TGTGCCAGCAGCCCTCAGAGGACCAGCTCCTACGAGCAGTACTTC	CASSPQRTSSYEQYF
TRBV6-5	-	TRBJ2-7	-	TGTGCCAGCAGTTACAGGCCTGCGGACGCCTACGAGCAGTACTTC	CASSYRPADAYEQYF
TRBV9	-	TRBJ1-2	once	TGTGCCAGCAGCGTATCAAGGGGCACTAACTATGGCTACACCTTC	CASSVSRGTNYGYTF
TRBV6-4	TRBD2	TRBJ2-1	-	TGTGCCAGCAGTGACTCCGGGGCTAGCGGGAGCAATGAGCAGTTCTTC	CASSDSGASGSNEQFF
TRBV6-5	TRBD2	TRBJ2-7	-	TGTGCCAGCAGCCCTAGCGGGAGCACCTACGAGCAGTACTTC	CASSPSGSTYEQYF
TRBV9	-	TRBJ2-3	-	TGTGCCAGCAGCGCCCCCGGGACGATCCATACGCAGTATTTT	CASSAPGTIHTQYF
TRBV18	-	TRBJ2-5	-	TGTGCCAGCTCACCAGGCGGTGGCGGAGAGACCCAGTACTTC	CASSPGGGGETQYF
TRBV6-5	-	TRBJ1-1	-	TGTGCCAGCAGTGGGCAGGGCGCTGAAGCTTTCTTT	CASSGQGAEAFF
TRBV13	TRBD1	TRBJ2-3	-	TGTGCCAGCAGCTTAGTAACAGGGGACACAGATACGCAGTATTTT	CASSLVTGDTDTQYF
TRBV29-1	TRBD1	TRBJ2-2	-	TGCAGCGTTGAAACCCCACGGGAAAAGGGGGCAAGCACCGGGGAGCTGTTTTTT	CSVETPREKGASTGELFF
TRBV2	-	TRBJ2-1	-	TGTGCCAGCAGTGAATGGGAAGGTGAGCAGTTCTTC	CASSEWEGEQFF
TRBV19	TRBD2	TRBJ2-7	-	TGTGCCAGTAGTATAAAAGCGGGAGTGTGGGAGCAGTACTTC	CASSIKAGVWEQYF
TRBV27	-	TRBJ2-3	-	TGTGCCAGCAGTCTGAGGGGGAGGGTATCCCCTTTCTCCACAGATACGCAGTATTTT	CASSLRGRVSPFSTDTQYF
TRBV6-4	-	TRBJ2-4	-	TGTGCCAGCAGCTTACAGAGAGAGAGAAACATTCAGTACTTC	CASSLQRERNIQYF
TRBV19	-	TRBJ2-7	-	TGTGCCAGTAGTATACTGTACAGCTCCTACGAGCAGTACTTC	CASSILYSSYEQYF
TRBV19	TRBD1	TRBJ2-7	-	TGTGCCAGTAGCTGGGACAGGGTCTACGAGCAGTACTTC	CASSWDRVYEQYF
TRBV19	-	TRBJ2-1	-	TGTGCCAGTAGTACGCTAGCACCCATGATAGAGCAGTTCTTC	CASSTLAPMIEQFF
TRBV4-1	TRBD2	TRBJ2-7	once	TGCGCCAGCAGCCATTTAGCGGGGGGAAGCTCCTACGAGCAGTACTTC	CASSHLAGGSSYEQYF
TRBV7-9	-	TRBJ2-7	once	TGTGCCAGCACCCTCGCCTACGAGCAGTACTTC	CASTLAYEQYF
TRBV29-1	-	TRBJ1-1	-	TGCAGCGTAGCGACGGGAACTGAAGCTTTCTTT	CSVATGTEAFF
TRBV27	-	TRBJ2-2	-	TGTGCCAGCAGCTTGATCACCGGGGAGCTGTTTTTT	CASSLITGELFF
TRBV6-5	-	TRBJ1-3	-	TGTGCCAGCAGTTACACGACGAGAGGATCTGGAAACACCATATATTTT	CASSYTTRGSGNTIYF
TRBV29-1	TRBD1	TRBJ1-2	-	TGCAGCGTTACGGGACAGGGGCCATATGGCTACACCTTC	CSVTGQGPYGYTF
TRBV5-1	-	TRBJ2-3	-	TGCGCCAGCAGCTTGGGGGCACCCCAAAATACGCAGTATTTT	CASSLGAPQNTQYF
TRBV9	TRBD2	TRBJ2-7	once	TGTGCCAGCAGCGAAAAAGACCGGACTAGCGGGAGGTACGAGCAGTACTTC	CASSEKDRTSGRYEQYF
TRBV6-6	-	TRBJ1-1	-	TGTGCCAGCAGTTCGCCAGGTGGTAGCGAAGCTTTCTTT	CASSSPGGSEAFF
TRBV19	TRBD2	TRBJ2-1	-	TGTGCCAGTGGCCGGGCGGCGGGAGAATACAATGAGCAGTTCTTC	CASGRAAGEYNEQFF
TRBV7-9	-	TRBJ1-1	-	TGTGCCAGCAGGACCTTACCGGTCCTGAACACTGAAGCTTTCTTT	CASRTLPVLNTEAFF
TRBV6-5	TRBD2	TRBJ2-7	once	TGTGCCAGCAGTATACTAGCGGGACTTTCCTACGAGCAGTACTTC	CASSILAGLSYEQYF
TRBV10-3	-	TRBJ2-7	-	TGTGCCATCAGTGAGTCGATCCGGGACGAGCAGTACTTC	CAISESIRDEQYF
TRBV6-4	-	TRBJ2-3	-	TGTGCCAGCAGTGAGTGGACCACCCCAGATACGCAGTATTTT	CASSEWTTPDTQYF
TRBV28	TRBD2	TRBJ2-7	once	TGTGCCAGCAGTACCTCCATGGAGCGGGGGGCCTACGAGCAGTACTTC	CASSTSMERGAYEQYF
TRBV7-9	-	TRBJ2-7	-	TGTGCCAGCAGCTTAGGGGAGTCCTACGAGCAGTACTTC	CASSLGESYEQYF
TRBV14	TRBD1	TRBJ2-7	-	TGTGCCAGCAGCCAAGGGACAGGGCCTTACGAGCAGTACTTC	CASSQGTGPYEQYF
TRBV2	-	TRBJ2-2	-	TGTGCCAGCAGTGACACGAGGTATAAGAACACCGGGGAGCTGTTTTTT	CASSDTRYKNTGELFF
TRBV9	-	TRBJ2-1	-	TGTGCCAGCAGCGGGGGGGAGTCCTACAATGAGCAGTTCTTC	CASSGGESYNEQFF
TRBV13	TRBD2	TRBJ2-7	-	TGTGCCAGCAGCTTAGGGCCAGCGGGAGTCCGCGAGCAGTACTTC	CASSLGPAGVREQYF
TRBV13	-	TRBJ2-1	-	TGTGCCAGCAGATCCAAATACAATGAGCAGTTCTTC	CASRSKYNEQFF
TRBV11-2	-	TRBJ2-7	-	TGTGCCAGCAGCTTACCCCTTAAACTTTACGAGCAGTACTTC	CASSLPLKLYEQYF
TRBV10-3	-	TRBJ2-3	-	TGTGCCATCAGCTTTCACTGGACCTCGGACACAGATACGCAGTATTTT	CAISFHWTSDTDTQYF
TRBV18	-	TRBJ2-7	-	TGTGCCAGCTCACCACCTAGACAGGGAGGGTACGAGCAGTACTTC	CASSPPRQGGYEQYF
TRBV19	TRBD1	TRBJ2-7	-	TGTGCCAGTAGTACCGGGACAGGGCCCTACGAGCAGTACTTC	CASSTGTGPYEQYF
TRBV28	-	TRBJ2-1	once	TGTGCCAGCAGGCAGGGGACAACCTACAATGAGCAGTTCTTC	CASRQGTTYNEQFF